This entry lists 31 T cell receptor beta chains sequenced from one sample in a study of tumor-infiltrating lymphocytes in primary liver carcinoma. Co-extraction yielded RNA and DNA from around 18-30 mg of unsorted bulk tissue. The template, about 510 ng total RNA, yielded TCR beta cDNA made with a constant-region primer. Slightly modified ARM-PCR served as the procedure for the TCR beta libraries. These libraries came from three rounds of nested multiplex PCR. Researchers ran the first two PCR rounds for 9 to 10 cycles each with TRBV1-TRBV30 forward primers and a C-beta reverse primer. TCRdb re-called the multiplex PCR reads with MiXCR, one entry per CDR3 protein. The sample includes 150,000 to 200,000 distinct CDR3 sequences, around four fifths of them seen just once. Sequencing was performed on tumor tissue from primary liver carcinoma. All receptors come from a man aged 35-49 years with primary liver carcinoma and hepatitis B virus infection.

The V gene is TRBV6-1, the J gene TRBJ2-5; D uncertain. This CDR3 spans 14 amino acids. The V and J ends lost 10 bases and 3 bases respectively, with 18 bases between them. Germline values: CDR1 MNHNS, CDR2 SASEGT. The CDR3 reads CATANRRAEETQYF. The CDR3 coding sequence is TGTGCCACCGCGAACCGGAGAGCAGAAGAGACCCAGTACTTC.

Comment on this clonotype: No conserved phenylalanine or tryptophan is present at the end of the CDR3, so a read error is the likely explanation. The chain links TRBV11-2 to TRBJ2-5; 8 nucleotides line up with TRBD2. The CDR3 covers 14 residues. The germline CDR1 and CDR2 sequences are SGHAT and FQNNGV. CDR3 loop: CISGFSGGQETQYL. The CDR3 nucleotides read TGTATCAGCGGCTTCAGCGGGGGACAAGAGACCCAGTACCTC.

There are many counts of this clonotype. The chain couples TRBV6-1 to TRBJ2-1, with TRBD1 identical over 9 bases. V trimming: 5 bases; J trimming: 5 bases; junction bases outside the gene matches: 4. CDR1 is MNHNS and CDR2 is SASEGT in the germline V gene. The length of the CDR3 is 14 residues. The CDR3 is CASSRTGADNEQFF. Here the CDR3 DNA reads TGTGCCAGCAGTAGGACAGGGGCTGACAATGAGCAGTTCTTC.

Notes on this clonotype: A junction boundary mismatches the germline segment, possibly from a read error. The CDR3 sequence: CVSSGDRWFSNEQFF. CDR3 bases: TGTGTCAGCAGTGGGGACAGGTGGTTTAGCAATGAGCAGTTCTTC. The chain joins TRBV6-1 to TRBJ2-1; the match to TRBD1 covers 8 bases. The CDR3 extends over 15 amino acids. Germline loops: CDR1 MNHNS, CDR2 SASEGT.

Points on this clonotype: Because it lacks the conserved phenylalanine or tryptophan at the end, this CDR3 is likely a read error. The chain couples TRBV10-3 to TRBJ2-7; 9 bases are a match to TRBD2. The length of the CDR3 is 15 residues. Germline V CDR1 and CDR2: ENHRY, SYGVKD. Written as DNA, the CDR3 is TGCGCCATCAGCTACAGGACTAGCGACTCCTACGAGCAGTACTTA. Protein sequence: CAISYRTSDSYEQYL.

Turning to this clonotype: This clone may be a read error of a much larger clone one base away. V gene TRBV28 combines with J gene TRBJ2-3; TRBD2 matches at 11 bases. The CDR3 runs 15 residues. Germline V lookup: CDR1 MDHEN, CDR2 SYDVKM. The CDR3 protein is CASSTGTSGTHTQYF. DNA for the CDR3: TGTGCCAGCAGCACCGGGACTAGCGGCACACATACGCAGTATTTT.

In this sample, this clonotype turned up a few times. A junction boundary mismatches the germline segment, possibly from a read error. V usage is TRBV12-3 or TRBV12-4 and J usage is TRBJ2-5; 7 positions agree with TRBD2. The CDR3 runs 12 residues. The CDR3 spells CASSLTRETQYF. The CDR3 nucleotides are TGTGCCAGCAGTTTAACGCGGGAGACCCAGTATTTC.

As regards this clonotype: A single base separates this from a much larger clone, so it may be a read error. V is TRBV5-1 and J is TRBJ2-3; possibly TRBD1 for D (5 bases). The V gene lost 4 bases and the J gene lost 2 bases, with 17 bases spanning the gap. The CDR3 sequence is 16 residues long. Germline V gene lookup returns CDR1 SGHRS and CDR2 YFSETQ. This CDR3 reads CASSVPTVTVTDTQYF. The CDR3, as DNA: TGCGCCAGCAGCGTTCCGACAGTGACTGTCACAGATACGCAGTATTTT.

Of note for this clonotype: The final CDR3 position lacks the conserved phenylalanine or tryptophan, pointing to a likely read error. The genes are TRBV12-3 or TRBV12-4 and TRBJ1-2; 8 nucleotides match TRBD1. The CDR3 contains 15 residues. Trimming removed 6 bases from V and 6 bases from J; junction bases left unmatched: 12. The CDR3 region has the DNA TGTGCCAGCAGATCCAGACAGGGGATTGGCCATGGCTACACCTTA. Protein product: CASRSRQGIGHGYTL.

On this clonotype: Mismatch with germline at one junction end may stem from a read error. The CDR3 reads CVSSQDPTGANEHFF. The CDR3 nucleotides are TGTGTCAGCAGCCAAGACCCTACGGGAGCCAATGAGCATTTCTTC. The V gene is TRBV4-3, the J gene TRBJ2-1; D is possibly TRBD2 (6 bases). The CDR3 has 15 amino acids. Looked up from germline, CDR1 is LGHNA and CDR2 is YSLEER.

On this clonotype: One junction end disagrees with the germline gene, perhaps due to a read error. This chain connects TRBV6-2 or TRBV6-3 to TRBJ2-7; 7 bases align to TRBD1. In germline, CDR1 is MNHEY, CDR2 SVGEGT. This CDR3 is 16 amino acids long. CDR3 nucleotide sequence: TGTGCAAGCACCTTATCCCGGGACAGCCTTTCCTACGAGCAGAACTTC. It encodes CASTLSRDSLSYEQNF.

Regarding this clonotype: A much larger clone lies a single base off, so this may be a read error. The CDR3 sequence: CASSVPGMNTEAFF. CDR3 coding DNA: TGTGCCAGCAGCGTTCCCGGGATGAACACTGAAGCTTTCTTT. V gene TRBV5-4 combines with J gene TRBJ1-1; D is undetermined. Germline V lookup: CDR1 SGHNT, CDR2 YYREEE (reference sequence). V dropped 4 bases and J dropped 0 bases, with 10 bases sitting between them. This CDR3 contains 14 residues.

This clonotype has a handful of counts. This may arise from a read error, as a much more abundant clone is one base away. This chain uses TRBV4-2 with TRBJ1-2; the match to TRBD1 covers 8 bases. The CDR3 consists of 16 residues. Germline loops: CDR1 LGHNA, CDR2 YNFKEQ. CDR3 amino acids: CANSQGAWGQDYGYTF. CDR3 DNA: TGTGCCAACAGCCAAGGGGCGTGGGGACAGGACTATGGCTACACCTTC.

This clonotype is a singleton in its sample. One end of the junction varies from germline; a read error may be responsible. The chain is built from TRBV11-2 and TRBJ2-7; D may match TRBD1 or TRBD2 (6 bases each). The CDR3 is 12 residues long. CDR1 and CDR2 from the germline V gene are SGHAT and FQNNGV. The CDR3 loop is CASSPGGYDQHF. The CDR3 bases are TGCGCCAGCAGTCCCGGGGGCTACGATCAGCACTTC.

About this clonotype itself: This sequence may be a read error, since a much larger clone differs from it by one base. The V call is TRBV28, the J call TRBJ1-6; D not resolved. V was cut by 7 bases and J by 3 bases, with 10 bases left in between. The CDR3 has 14 amino acids. CDR1 and CDR2 from the germline V gene are MDHEN and SYDVKM. This chain's CDR3 is CASTSASYNSPLHF. CDR3 nucleotide sequence: TGTGCCAGCACTTCGGCCAGCTATAATTCACCCCTCCACTTT.

Points on this clonotype: This could be a read error, since a much larger clone is one nucleotide away. The gene calls are TRBV7-8 and TRBJ2-7; no clear D gene. V lost 1 base to trimming and J lost 2 bases, with 9 bases between them. The CDR3 sequence is 14 residues long. Germline lookup yields CDR1 SGHVS and CDR2 FQNEAQ. CDR3 sequence: CASSLVPEAYEQYF. The DNA for the CDR3 is TGTGCCAGCAGCTTAGTTCCAGAGGCCTACGAGCAGTACTTC.

There are many counts of this clonotype. The junction does not match germline at one end; this may be a read error. This chain connects TRBV6-2 or TRBV6-3 to TRBJ2-1, with 8 bases identical to TRBD1. In germline, CDR1 is MNHEY, CDR2 SVGEGT. The CDR3 is 16 amino acids. The CDR3 region is CASGYRGTASYNEQFF. The CDR3 coding sequence is TGTGCCAGCGGTTACAGGGGGACGGCCTCCTACAATGAGCAGTTCTTC.

Concerning this clonotype itself: Relative to the germline gene, one junction end is altered; a read error may explain this. This chain connects TRBV11-1 to TRBJ1-1, with TRBD1 as a possible D gene (5 bases). This CDR3 contains 15 residues. Germline-derived CDR1 and CDR2 are SGHAT and FQDESV (reference sequence). The CDR3: CASSPRQSRNTEAFF. The CDR3 region has the DNA TGTGCCAGCAGCCCACGACAGAGTCGGAACACTGAAGCATTCTTT.

With regard to this clonotype: The junction differs from germline at one of its ends, possibly a read error. The J gene is TRBJ1-6, the V gene TRBV28; 7 bases match TRBD1. This CDR3 spans 17 amino acids. CDR1 is MDHEN and CDR2 is SYDVKM in the germline V gene. CDR3 sequence: CACSLDRILSYNSPFHF. In nucleotides, the CDR3 is TGTGCCTGCAGTTTGGACAGGATATTGTCCTATAATTCACCCTTCCACTTT.

This clonotype was recorded a few times. The conserved closing phenylalanine or tryptophan is absent in this CDR3, likely reflecting a read error. The V and J genes are TRBV11-3 and TRBJ2-1; no firm D call. In germline, CDR1 is SGHNT, CDR2 YENEEA. CDR3 length: 14 residues. CDR3 nucleotide sequence: TGTGCCAGCAGTTTAGGCGTCTCGAACAATAAGCAGTTCTTA. Protein sequence: CASSLGVSNNKQFL.

Note on this clonotype: This is likely a read error, given that the CDR3 carries no conserved phenylalanine or tryptophan at its end. The V gene is TRBV11-2, the J gene TRBJ2-1; D is possibly TRBD2 (5 bases). Per the germline V gene, CDR1 is SGHAT and CDR2 is FQNNGV. This CDR3 is built from 15 residues. Here the CDR3 DNA reads TGTGCCAGCAGCCCCGATGGGAGTGCCTATAATGAGCAGTTCATC. This codes for CASSPDGSAYNEQFI.

Comment on this clonotype: It may be a read error: a sequence one base away is much more abundant. V and J are TRBV5-1 and TRBJ2-1; the match to TRBD1 covers 8 bases. Germline V gives CDR1 SGHRS, CDR2 YFSETQ. The J segment lost 5 bases and the V segment lost 4 bases, leaving 8 bases of the junction unmatched. The CDR3 covers 15 residues. The CDR3, as DNA: TGCGCCAGCAGCGTTTACGTGACAGGGGACAATGAGCAGTTCTTC. Translated: CASSVYVTGDNEQFF.

In regard to this clonotype: This likely comes from a read error, as the CDR3 has no conserved phenylalanine or tryptophan at its end. The DNA is left out, because the CDR3 cannot be placed on it with certainty; the CDR3 is given as TCRdb lists it. This sequence joins TRBV5-4 and TRBJ2-1; no DNA check was done on the table's D call, TRBD1. Germline CDR1 and CDR2: SGHNT and YYREEE (reference sequence). The CDR3 spans 16 residues, counting both ends. This chain's CDR3 is CASSFDRGLSYNEQFL.

Details on this clonotype: Mismatch with germline at one junction end may stem from a read error. The chain links TRBV12-3 or TRBV12-4 to TRBJ2-5; D possibly corresponds to TRBD1 (7 bases). The CDR3 is made up of 16 amino acids. CDR3 amino acids: CASCLSSGQGGETHYF. In DNA form, the CDR3 reads TGTGCCAGCTGTTTAAGCAGCGGTCAGGGGGGAGAGACCCACTACTTC.

Comment on this clonotype: At one end, the junction sequence differs from germline, possibly due to a read error. The gene calls are TRBV6-1 and TRBJ2-2, with D uncertain. This CDR3 region has 15 residues. The V gene's germline CDR1 is MNHNS and CDR2 SASEGT. CDR3 residues: CGSSEGWFLAGELFF. In DNA form, the CDR3 reads TGTGGCAGCAGTGAAGGGTGGTTCCTCGCCGGGGAGCTGTTTTTT.

This clonotype was picked up a small number of times. The missing conserved phenylalanine or tryptophan at the end of this CDR3 makes a read error likely. The limits of the CDR3 on the DNA are not certain, so only TCRdb's listed CDR3 is given. V gene TRBV29-1 combines with J gene TRBJ2-5; the table's TRBD1 call for D was not verified on the DNA. The CDR3 is 13 residues long, counting both termini. Germline V lookup: CDR1 SQVTM, CDR2 ANQGSEA. The chain's CDR3 is CSAPRGQGETQYL.

Notes on this clonotype: Compared with germline, one end of the junction differs, possibly owing to a read error. The CDR3 nucleotides read TGCGCCAGCATTAACAGAGCCTCCGGAACTAACACAGATACGCAGTATTTT. Translated, it gives CASINRASGTNTDTQYF. The chain is built from TRBV5-4 and TRBJ2-3; D ambiguous. Per the germline V gene, CDR1 is SGHNT and CDR2 is YYREEE (reference sequence). The CDR3 has 17 residues.

About this clonotype itself: A much more abundant neighbour one base away suggests this may be a read error. The chain uses TRBV30 and TRBJ2-1, with D hard to call. The J call may be faulty, since TRBJ2-7 better matches the DNA end. CDR1 is GTSNPN and CDR2 is SVGIG in the germline V gene (reference sequence). CDR3 size: 13 residues. The CDR3, as DNA: TGTGCCTGGAGTGTACACCTATTCAATGAGCAGTACTTC. It translates to CAWSVHLFNEQYF.

This sequence joins TRBV4-1 and TRBJ2-1, with a possible D match to TRBD2 (5 bases). From germline, CDR1 is MGHRA and CDR2 YSYEKL. With 3 bases removed from V and 4 bases from J, the gap between germline ends came to 19 bases. The CDR3 is 17 amino acids. Written as DNA, the CDR3 is TGCGCCAGCAGCCAGGATTTGGAGGTCCCTCCATACAATGAGCAGTTCTTC. This encodes CASSQDLEVPPYNEQFF.

The chain couples TRBV6-5 to TRBJ1-2, with unresolved D. This CDR3 comprises 16 residues. Trimming stripped 9 bases from V and 0 bases from J, with 20 bases between. The germline V gene has CDR1 MNHEY and CDR2 SVGAGI. CDR3 nucleotide sequence: TGTGCCAGTAGTCACAACAGAAGTGGTTCTAACTATGGCTACACCTTC. Translating it yields CASSHNRSGSNYGYTF.

This clonotype was seen many times. The CDR3 loop reads CASSLKVPSGPQYF. The CDR3 DNA reads TGTGCCAGCAGCTTAAAAGTCCCTAGCGGCCCGCAGTATTTT. The chain joins TRBV7-3 to TRBJ2-3; TRBD2 matches at 7 bases. Trimming took 1 base from V and 10 from J; bases not matched to a gene: 8. From germline, CDR1 is SGHTA and CDR2 FQGTGA. The CDR3 is made up of 14 amino acids.